Listed below are T cell receptor beta chains from one sample, sequenced in a study of T-cell reconstitution after alpha-beta-depleted transplantation in children. MiXCR was run by TCRdb on the PCR reads, yielding one entry per CDR3 protein. The data show 90,000 to 100,000 distinct CDR3 sequences, about 25% seen once. The sample was PBMCs, taken before TCRalphabeta/CD19-depleted stem cell transplant. These receptors originate from a boy younger than 10 with acute lymphoblastic leukemia, due to receive a stem cell transplant. Both conserved end residues are part of each CDR3. Fields, in order: V gene, clone size, J gene, D gene, CDR3 protein, CDR3 DNA. D genes are given only for firm matches. Not all rows give a size; the values are once, few, many and, for expanded clones, a class.

>TRBV3-1|.|TRBJ1-5|.
CASSQGPTGRSNQPQHF
TGTGCCAGCAGCCAAGGCCCCACAGGGAGAAGCAATCAGCCCCAGCATTTT
>TRBV29-1|few|TRBJ2-7|.
CSVEFQGRHEQYF
TGCAGCGTTGAATTTCAGGGGAGACACGAGCAGTACTTC
>TRBV4-2|.|TRBJ1-6|.
CASSQTRPTQSPLHF
TGTGCCAGCAGCCAAACCCGACCTACCCAGTCACCCCTCCACTTT
>TRBV29-1|few|TRBJ2-3|.
CSVGRQGLSLRGTQYF
TGCAGCGTTGGTCGTCAGGGGCTTTCTCTAAGAGGTACGCAGTATTTT
>TRBV28|few|TRBJ2-1|TRBD2
CASSSGSLREQFF
TGTGCCAGCAGTAGCGGGAGTTTACGTGAGCAGTTCTTC
>TRBV28|.|TRBJ2-1|.
CASSSRVPSADNEQFF
TGTGCCAGCAGTTCTAGGGTCCCTAGCGCTGACAATGAGCAGTTCTTC
>TRBV12-3/TRBV12-4|few|TRBJ2-3|.
CASSLGFRLSTDTQYF
TGTGCCAGCAGTTTAGGGTTCCGCCTTAGCACAGATACGCAGTATTTT
>TRBV7-9|.|TRBJ2-1|TRBD2
CASSLSSLQRGDNEQFF
TGTGCCAGCAGCTTATCGTCCCTCCAGCGGGGGGACAATGAGCAGTTCTTC
>TRBV6-5|.|TRBJ1-2|.
CASTDGVEDTF
TGTGCCAGCACCGACGGAGTGGAGGACACCTTC
>TRBV20-1|many|TRBJ2-3|TRBD1
CSARDGTGRADTQYF
TGCAGTGCTAGAGACGGGACAGGGAGGGCAGATACGCAGTATTTT
>TRBV5-1|once|TRBJ2-3|.
CASSLGVSGSTDMQYF
TGCGCCAGCAGCCTGGGGGTTTCAGGGTCCACAGATATGCAGTATTTT
>TRBV20-1|.|TRBJ2-1|.
CSATTGAELRGREQFF
TGCAGTGCCACTACGGGAGCGGAACTCAGAGGGCGTGAGCAGTTCTTC
>TRBV11-3|.|TRBJ2-2|.
CASSLLVGLNTGELFF
TGTGCCAGCAGCTTGTTGGTGGGACTGAACACCGGGGAGCTGTTTTTT
>TRBV28|.|TRBJ2-5|TRBD2
CASSVPGLAEETQYF
TGTGCCAGCAGTGTCCCGGGACTAGCGGAAGAGACCCAGTACTTC
>TRBV7-2|few|TRBJ2-5|.
CASSLSPAGTQYF
TGTGCCAGCAGCTTATCCCCAGCGGGGACCCAGTACTTC
>TRBV2|.|TRBJ2-7|.
CASSRPQGGINEQYF
TGTGCCAGCAGTCGCCCTCAAGGGGGGATCAACGAGCAGTACTTC
>TRBV2|.|TRBJ1-2|TRBD1
CASRAGTGGYGYTF
TGTGCCAGCAGAGCCGGGACAGGAGGTTATGGCTACACCTTC
>TRBV29-1|few|TRBJ1-1|.
CSVEGAGLIVEAFF
TGCAGCGTTGAAGGAGCAGGCCTTATAGTTGAAGCTTTCTTT
>TRBV20-1|.|TRBJ2-1|TRBD2
CSATAGGPNEQFF
TGCAGTGCTACAGCGGGAGGGCCCAATGAGCAGTTCTTC
>TRBV27|few|TRBJ2-3|.
CASGIVGADTQYF
TGTGCCAGCGGCATCGTGGGGGCAGATACGCAGTATTTT
>TRBV20-1|.|TRBJ1-3|.
CSAPMGNTIYF
TGCAGTGCGCCTATGGGAAACACCATATATTTT
>TRBV12-3/TRBV12-4|.|TRBJ2-5|TRBD1
CASRLTGTEHQETQYF
TGTGCCAGCAGGTTGACAGGGACAGAACACCAAGAGACCCAGTACTTC
>TRBV6-1|few|TRBJ2-2|.
CASRAPILWDNGELFF
TGTGCCAGCAGGGCGCCTATCCTCTGGGATAACGGGGAGCTGTTTTTT
>TRBV6-2/TRBV6-3|.|TRBJ2-3|TRBD2
CASSYGSRTSGVPGADTQYF
TGTGCCAGCAGTTATGGATCGAGGACTAGCGGAGTCCCCGGGGCAGATACGCAGTATTTT
>TRBV12-3/TRBV12-4|many|TRBJ1-2|.
CASAEGYNYGYTF
TGTGCCAGCGCCGAGGGGTATAACTATGGCTACACCTTC
>TRBV28|few|TRBJ2-1|.
CASRTLSSYNEQFF
TGTGCCAGCAGGACGCTGAGCTCCTACAATGAGCAGTTCTTC
>TRBV5-6|.|TRBJ2-7|.
CASSLVEGTNEQYF
TGTGCCAGCAGCCTCGTTGAGGGAACGAACGAGCAGTACTTC
>TRBV18|many|TRBJ1-1|TRBD1
CASSQIKGADTEAFF
TGTGCCAGCTCACAAATTAAGGGGGCCGACACTGAAGCTTTCTTT
>TRBV18|few|TRBJ2-1|.
CASSRIGVNEQFF
TGTGCCAGCTCCCGAATTGGTGTCAATGAGCAGTTCTTC
>TRBV7-2|once|TRBJ1-5|.
CASSHSGGPQHF
TGTGCCAGCAGTCATAGCGGGGGACCCCAGCATTTT
>TRBV4-3|few|TRBJ2-3|TRBD2
CASSSGPGGNFDTQYF
TGCGCCAGCAGCTCCGGGCCGGGGGGGAATTTTGATACGCAGTATTTT
>TRBV7-2|.|TRBJ1-2|.
CASSLAHGNNYGYTF
TGTGCCAGCAGCTTAGCGCACGGAAACAACTATGGCTACACCTTC
>TRBV28|few|TRBJ1-5|TRBD1
CASSFSGGDQPQHF
TGTGCCAGCAGTTTTTCAGGGGGGGATCAGCCCCAGCATTTT
>TRBV12-3/TRBV12-4|few|TRBJ2-3|.
CASSLGGDKTQYF
TGTGCCAGCAGTTTAGGGGGGGATAAGACGCAGTATTTT
>TRBV28|.|TRBJ1-5|.
CASSLRSGQALYSNQPQHF
TGTGCCAGCAGTTTACGAAGCGGGCAGGCGCTATATAGCAATCAGCCCCAGCATTTT
>TRBV7-2|few|TRBJ1-2|.
CASSSRTTGYTF
TGTGCCAGCAGCTCTAGGACCACAGGCTACACCTTC
>TRBV2|many|TRBJ2-1|.
CASVDDNIKNEQFF
TGTGCCAGCGTTGACGATAATATTAAGAATGAGCAGTTCTTC
>TRBV10-2|few|TRBJ2-2|TRBD2
CASSVGSGRATGELFF
TGCGCCAGCAGTGTCGGTAGCGGGAGGGCCACCGGGGAGCTGTTTTTT
>TRBV6-1|.|TRBJ2-7|.
CASTKSRTSPYEQYF
TGTGCCAGCACCAAGTCGAGGACCTCGCCATACGAGCAGTACTTC
>TRBV29-1|.|TRBJ2-2|.
CSVESRAGGELFF
TGCAGCGTTGAAAGCAGGGCAGGCGGGGAGCTGTTTTTT
>TRBV5-1|.|TRBJ2-1|TRBD2
CASSLAGLDYNEQFF
TGCGCCAGCAGCTTGGCTGGACTAGATTACAATGAGCAGTTCTTC
>TRBV5-1|many|TRBJ2-1|TRBD2
CASSLGLAGEMEYNEQFF
TGCGCCAGCAGCTTGGGGCTCGCGGGGGAGATGGAGTACAATGAGCAGTTCTTC
>TRBV15|.|TRBJ2-7|.
CATSRDQQAEYF
TGTGCCACCAGCAGAGACCAACAGGCGGAGTACTTC
>TRBV11-2|.|TRBJ2-7|TRBD2
CASSLSDGRPYEQYF
TGTGCCAGCAGCTTATCGGACGGGAGGCCCTACGAGCAGTACTTC
>TRBV27|many|TRBJ2-1|.
CASSSLEPYNEQFF
TGTGCCAGCAGTTCACTAGAGCCATACAATGAGCAGTTCTTC
>TRBV29-1|.|TRBJ2-1|.
CSAMEPGQRGRDEQFF
TGCAGCGCCATGGAGCCGGGACAAAGGGGTAGAGATGAGCAGTTCTTC
>TRBV6-2/TRBV6-3|few|TRBJ2-5|TRBD2
CASGRSGIQETQYF
TGTGCCAGCGGCCGGAGCGGGATACAAGAGACCCAGTACTTC
>TRBV10-2|few|TRBJ2-5|.
CASSVSETQYF
TGCGCCAGCAGTGTCTCGGAGACCCAGTACTTC
>TRBV5-8|.|TRBJ2-1|TRBD1
CASSKGQGNYNEQFF
TGTGCCAGCAGCAAAGGACAGGGGAACTACAATGAGCAGTTCTTC
>TRBV5-1|few|TRBJ2-3|TRBD2
CASSFTSGGQDTQYF
TGCGCCAGCAGCTTCACTAGCGGAGGACAAGATACGCAGTATTTT
>TRBV20-1|many|TRBJ2-7|.
CSALGSLTGLPYEQYF
TGCAGTGCGCTGGGTAGCCTTACAGGGCTGCCCTACGAGCAGTACTTC
>TRBV28|.|TRBJ2-3|TRBD2
CASSPNLAGGPDTQYF
TGTGCCAGCAGCCCTAACCTAGCGGGAGGGCCGGATACGCAGTATTTT
>TRBV5-4|few|TRBJ2-2|TRBD2
CASENFPGRAGELFF
TGTGCCAGCGAAAATTTCCCCGGGAGGGCCGGGGAGCTGTTTTTT
>TRBV7-2|.|TRBJ2-5|TRBD1
CASSFDRAIAETQYF
TGTGCCAGCAGCTTCGACAGGGCGATTGCGGAGACCCAGTACTTC
>TRBV5-1|few|TRBJ2-6|TRBD1
CASSRGQWLSGANVLTF
TGCGCCAGCAGCAGGGGACAGTGGCTCTCTGGGGCCAACGTCCTGACTTTC
>TRBV5-4|once|TRBJ2-5|.
CASSLPGRQETQYF
TGTGCCAGCAGCTTGCCGGGCCGCCAAGAGACCCAGTACTTC
>TRBV14|.|TRBJ2-3|.
CASSQVEGGGGRDTQYF
TGTGCCAGCAGCCAAGTTGAAGGCGGAGGGGGACGTGATACGCAGTATTTT